Below are 17 T cell receptor beta chains sequenced from a single sample in a study of T cell responses to AZD1222 COVID-19 vaccine. Assay used: immunoSEQ multiplex PCR; TCRdb lists only in-frame clones, some missing. The sample has more than 95,000 clones; roughly nine tenths are singletons. This specimen consisted of peripheral blood, obtained on day 0 of AZD1222 vaccination. These receptors were collected from an adult in good health.

The chain joins TRBV2 to TRBJ2-1, with D tentatively TRBD2 (6 bases). V dropped 7 bases and J dropped 3 bases, with 16 bases sitting between them. The CDR3 extends over 15 amino acids. Germline lookup yields CDR1 SNHLY and CDR2 FYNNEI. The CDR3 spells CASKWDGSYYNEQFF. Written as DNA, the CDR3 is TGTGCCAGCAAATGGGACGGGAGCTACTACAATGAGCAGTTCTTC. Full variable domain (outside the CDR3, taken from reference TRBV2 and TRBJ2-1): EPEVTQTPSHQVTQMGQEVILRCVPISNHLYFYWYRQILGQKVEFLVSFYNNEISEKSEIFDDQFSVERPDGSNFTLKIRSTKLEDSAMYFCASKWDGSYYNEQFFGPGTRLTVL.

The chain employs TRBV7-2 and TRBJ2-2; D remains ambiguous. There are 14 residues in the CDR3. Per the germline V gene, CDR1 is SGHTA and CDR2 is FQGNSA. Trimming shortened V by 0 bases and J by 4 bases, and 6 bases separated the two germline ends. The CDR3 loop reads CASSLAVGTGELFF. CDR3 nucleotide sequence: TGTGCCAGCAGCTTAGCGGTGGGCACCGGGGAGCTGTTTTTT.

The V and J genes are TRBV7-2 and TRBJ1-3; a weak D match, TRBD1 (6 bases). Germline V lookup: CDR1 SGHTA, CDR2 FQGNSA. The CDR3 is made up of 13 amino acids. V was shortened by 6 bases and J by 3 bases, with 9 bases between the two germline ends. The CDR3 DNA follows: TGTGCCAGCAGTAACAGGGTTGGAAACACCATATATTTT. It encodes CASSNRVGNTIYF.

V usage is TRBV30 and J usage is TRBJ1-5, with 10 bases fitting TRBD1. The CDR3 loop spans 17 amino acids. V lost 3 bases and J lost 3; bases outside the gene matches: 11. Germline V gives CDR1 GTSNPN, CDR2 SVGIG (reference sequence). CDR3 protein: CAWSYGTGVRYNQPQHF. CDR3 bases: TGTGCCTGGAGCTACGGGACAGGGGTAAGGTACAATCAGCCCCAGCATTTT.

V usage is TRBV12-3 or TRBV12-4 and J usage is TRBJ2-7; D is uncertain. V lost 3 bases and J lost 6, with 9 bases in between. The CDR3 length is 12 residues. DNA for the CDR3: TGTGCCAGCAGTTTCGGTGGCCGCGAGCAGTACTTC. Translation: CASSFGGREQYF.

The chain is built from TRBV28 and TRBJ1-1, with TRBD1 matching over 7 bases. V dropped 1 base and J dropped 6; count of bases not matched to a gene: 5. The germline gives CDR1 MDHEN, CDR2 SYDVKM. CDR3 length: 14 residues. The DNA for the CDR3 is TGTGCCAGCAGTTTATTAGGGACAGCACCTGAAGCTTTCTTT. Protein: CASSLLGTAPEAFF.

The rearrangement joins TRBV25-1 to TRBJ1-6; D gene ambiguous. The CDR3 loop spans 12 amino acids. V lost 6 bases to trimming and J lost 2 bases, with 2 bases between them. Germline assignment: CDR1 MGHDK and CDR2 SYGVNS. The DNA for the CDR3 is TGTGCCAGCAGGGCCTATAATTCACCCCTCCACTTT. Protein sequence: CASRAYNSPLHF.

The chain combines TRBV10-1 with TRBJ2-3, with 8 positions matching TRBD1. V shed 5 bases, J shed 2 bases, and the junction held 9 bases outside the gene matches. Germline CDR1 is WNHNN and CDR2 is SYGVQD (reference sequence). The CDR3 covers 16 residues. The CDR3, as DNA: TGCGCCAGCAGTTTCACGACAGGGGCCTTCACAGATACGCAGTATTTT. Protein sequence: CASSFTTGAFTDTQYF.

CDR3 in DNA: TGTGCCAGCAGGGGGATTGACGGGGAGCTGTTTTTT. As protein: CASRGIDGELFF. The chain carries TRBV27 and TRBJ2-2; D gene unclear. Trimming removed 6 bases from V and 7 bases from J, with 9 bases in between. There are 12 residues in the CDR3. CDR1 and CDR2 (germline): MNHEY, SMNVEV (reference sequence).

The V and J genes are TRBV19 and TRBJ1-5; the match to TRBD1 covers 7 bases. The CDR3 covers 17 residues. V was pared by 4 bases and J by 4 bases, with 13 bases of the junction left unmatched. The germline CDR1 and CDR2 sequences are LNHDA and SQIVND (reference sequence). This chain's CDR3 is CASSTSSRGGGNQPQHF. The CDR3 coding sequence is TGTGCCAGTAGTACCTCTTCCCGAGGGGGCGGGAATCAGCCCCAGCATTTT.

This clone was detected only once. This rearrangement joins TRBV7-9 to TRBJ2-1, with D uncertain. In germline, CDR1 is SEHNR, CDR2 FQNEAQ (reference sequence). V was pared by 5 bases and J by 3 bases, with 11 bases between. The CDR3 runs 14 residues. CDR3 DNA sequence: TGTGCCAGCAGCCCACACCATGACTACAATGAGCAGTTCTTC. As protein: CASSPHHDYNEQFF. The complete variable domain, with remaining parts taken from reference TRBV7-9 and TRBJ2-1, reads DTGVSQNPRHKITKRGQNVTFRCDPISEHNRLYWYRQTLGQGPEFLTYFQNEAQLEKSRLLSDRFSAERPKGSFSTLEIQRTEQGDSAMYLCASSPHHDYNEQFFGPGTRLTVL.

J is TRBJ1-1 and V is TRBV5-1; the D is unclear. CDR3 length: 14 residues. Trimming pared 1 base from V and 2 bases from J, leaving 9 bases between. The germline V gene encodes CDR1 SGHRS and CDR2 YFSETQ. CDR3 nucleotide sequence: TGCGCCAGCAGCTTGCGAGGGCCAAACACTGAAGCTTTCTTT. This gives the protein CASSLRGPNTEAFF.

This chain uses TRBV24-1 with TRBJ1-1; no firm D call. The CDR3 covers 14 residues. CDR1 and CDR2 (germline): KGHDR, SFDVKD. Trimming took 3 bases from V and 4 from J, leaving 11 bases between them. In nucleotides, the CDR3 is TGTGCCACCAGTGATACTGGTGGGGTCACTGAAGCTTTCTTT. It yields the protein CATSDTGGVTEAFF.

V and J are TRBV28 and TRBJ2-1; TRBD2 matches at 8 bases. The V gene's germline CDR1 is MDHEN and CDR2 SYDVKM. Trimming took 5 bases from V and 8 from J; bases not matched to a gene: 11. The CDR3 sequence is 15 residues long. Written as DNA, the CDR3 is TGTGCCAGCAGTGACGCGCGGGGGGCGGGAGATGAGCAGTTCTTC. The encoded protein is CASSDARGAGDEQFF.

This CDR3 is CASSPDLAGGLTDTQYF. Written as DNA, the CDR3 is TGTGCCAGCTCACCAGATCTAGCTGGGGGCCTTACAGATACGCAGTATTTT. V gene TRBV18 combines with J gene TRBJ2-3; a weak D match, TRBD1 (6 bases). V was trimmed by 2 bases and J by 3 bases, leaving 18 bases between them. CDR1 is KGHSH, CDR2 LQKENI, per germline. The CDR3 loop spans 17 amino acids.

V and J are TRBV10-3 and TRBJ2-3; D uncertain. Germline loops: CDR1 ENHRY, CDR2 SYGVKD. Trimming stripped 2 bases from V and 8 bases from J, with 11 bases between. This CDR3 region has 13 residues. In DNA form, the CDR3 reads TGTGCCATCAGTGAGGAACCAGGTTCTACGCAGTATTTT. As protein: CAISEEPGSTQYF.

The rearrangement links TRBV27 to TRBJ2-2; the match to TRBD2 covers 8 bases. Germline CDR1 MNHEY, CDR2 SMNVEV (reference sequence). V shed 5 bases and J 4 bases; nucleotides not matched to a gene: 9. CDR3 length: 16 residues. The CDR3 spells CASSPHGREATGELFF. CDR3 DNA sequence: TGTGCCAGCAGTCCCCATGGGCGGGAGGCCACCGGGGAGCTGTTTTTT.